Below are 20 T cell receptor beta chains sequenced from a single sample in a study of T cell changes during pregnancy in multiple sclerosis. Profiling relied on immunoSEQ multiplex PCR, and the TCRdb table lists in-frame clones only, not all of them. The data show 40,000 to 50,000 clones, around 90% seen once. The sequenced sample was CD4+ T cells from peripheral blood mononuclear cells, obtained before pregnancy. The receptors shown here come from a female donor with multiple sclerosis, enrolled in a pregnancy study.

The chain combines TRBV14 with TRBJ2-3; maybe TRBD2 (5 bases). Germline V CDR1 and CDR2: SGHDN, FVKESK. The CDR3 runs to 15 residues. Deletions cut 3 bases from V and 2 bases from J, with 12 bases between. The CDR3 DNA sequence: TGTGCCAGCAGCCACGAGACTACCTACACAGATACGCAGTATTTT. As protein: CASSHETTYTDTQYF.

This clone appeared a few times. CDR3 residues: CASSSAGRLGPEAFF. In DNA, the CDR3 is TGTGCCAGCAGCTCGGCGGGACGCTTGGGACCTGAAGCTTTCTTT. V and J are TRBV7-6 and TRBJ1-1, with a possible D match to TRBD1 (5 bases). Deletions cut 4 bases from V and 6 bases from J, with 18 bases between. This CDR3 is built from 15 residues. Germline assignment: CDR1 SGHVS and CDR2 FNYEAQ.

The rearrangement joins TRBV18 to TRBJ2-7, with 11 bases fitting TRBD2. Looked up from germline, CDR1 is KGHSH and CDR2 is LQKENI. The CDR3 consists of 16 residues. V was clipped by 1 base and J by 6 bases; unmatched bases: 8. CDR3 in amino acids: CASSPQLAGGPGEQYF. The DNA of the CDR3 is TGTGCCAGCTCACCACAATTAGCGGGAGGGCCGGGCGAGCAGTACTTC.

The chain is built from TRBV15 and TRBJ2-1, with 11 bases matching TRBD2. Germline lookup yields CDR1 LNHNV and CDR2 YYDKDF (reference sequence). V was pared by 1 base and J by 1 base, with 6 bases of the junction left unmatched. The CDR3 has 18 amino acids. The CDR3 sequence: CATSRAGLAGGSYNEQFF. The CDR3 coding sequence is TGTGCCACCAGCAGAGCAGGACTAGCGGGTGGGTCCTACAATGAGCAGTTCTTC.

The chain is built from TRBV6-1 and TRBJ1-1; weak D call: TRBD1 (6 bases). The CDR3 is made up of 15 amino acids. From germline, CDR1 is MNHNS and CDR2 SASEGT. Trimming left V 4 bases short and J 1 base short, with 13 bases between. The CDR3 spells CASSGNRAENTEAFF. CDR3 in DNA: TGTGCCAGCAGTGGGAACAGGGCCGAGAACACTGAAGCTTTCTTT.

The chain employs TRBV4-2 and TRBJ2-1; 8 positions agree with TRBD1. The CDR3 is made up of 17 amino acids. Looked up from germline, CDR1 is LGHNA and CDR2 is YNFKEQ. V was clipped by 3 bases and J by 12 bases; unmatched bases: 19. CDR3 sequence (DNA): TGTGCCAGCAGCCAGGAACCAACAGGGGGAAATATGTTCAGGCAGTTCTTC. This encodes CASSQEPTGGNMFRQFF.

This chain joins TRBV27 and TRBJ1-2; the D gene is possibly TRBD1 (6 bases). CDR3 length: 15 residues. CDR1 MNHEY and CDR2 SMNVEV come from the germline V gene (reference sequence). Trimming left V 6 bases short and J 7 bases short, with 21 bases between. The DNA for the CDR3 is TGTGCCAGCAGGGCATTGGGAGGGGGAGCAGGTGGCTACACCTTC. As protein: CASRALGGGAGGYTF.

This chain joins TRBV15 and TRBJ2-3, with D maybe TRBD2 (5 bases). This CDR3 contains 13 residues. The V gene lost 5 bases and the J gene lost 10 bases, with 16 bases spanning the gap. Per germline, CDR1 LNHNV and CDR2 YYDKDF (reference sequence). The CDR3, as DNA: TGTGCCACCAGCGGACCGGACTCCCCCTCGCAGTATTTT. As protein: CATSGPDSPSQYF. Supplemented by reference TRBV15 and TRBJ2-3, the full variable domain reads DAMVIQNPRYQVTQFGKPVTLSCSQTLNHNVMYWYQQKSSQAPKLLFHYYDKDFNNEADTPDNFQSRRPNTSFCFLDIRSPGLGDTAMYLCATSGPDSPSQYFGPGTRLTVL.

DNA of the CDR3: TGTGCCAGTAGTCTTGGGACAGGGGGAGCCGGGGAGCTGTTTTTT. This encodes CASSLGTGGAGELFF. J is TRBJ2-2 and V is TRBV19, with 11 bases fitting TRBD1. Germline CDR1 is LNHDA and CDR2 is SQIVND (reference sequence). Losses at the gene ends were 5 bases for V and 6 bases for J; bases not matched to a gene: 5. This CDR3 comprises 15 residues. The variable domain in full, completed from reference TRBV19 and TRBJ2-2, reads DGGITQSPKYLFRKEGQNVTLSCEQNLNHDAMYWYRQDPGQGLRLIYYSQIVNDFQKGDIAEGYSVSREKKESFPLTVTSAQKNPTAFYLCASSLGTGGAGELFFGEGSRLTVL.

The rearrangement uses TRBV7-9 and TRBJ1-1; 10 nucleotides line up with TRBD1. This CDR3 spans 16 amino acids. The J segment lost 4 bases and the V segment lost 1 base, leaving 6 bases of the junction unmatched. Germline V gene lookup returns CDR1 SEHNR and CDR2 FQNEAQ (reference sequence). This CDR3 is CASSLGDRGLFTEAFF. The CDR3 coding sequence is TGTGCCAGCAGCTTAGGAGACAGGGGGCTTTTCACTGAAGCTTTCTTT.

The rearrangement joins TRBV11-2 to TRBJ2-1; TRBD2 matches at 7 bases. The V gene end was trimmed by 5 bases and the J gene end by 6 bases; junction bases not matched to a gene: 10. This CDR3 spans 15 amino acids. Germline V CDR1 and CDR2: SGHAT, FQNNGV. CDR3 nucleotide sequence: TGTGCCAGCAGCCTCTCCGGGACTACCATCAATGAGCAGTTCTTC. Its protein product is CASSLSGTTINEQFF.

The CDR3 DNA is TGTGCCAGCAGTGAAGAGCCCCGGGGGGGATCTGGGGCCAACGTCCTGACTTTC. Its translation: CASSEEPRGGSGANVLTF. The rearrangement links TRBV6-1 to TRBJ2-6; TRBD2 matches 8 bases. This CDR3 is 18 amino acids long. V trimming: 1 base; J trimming: 1 base; junction bases outside the gene matches: 6. Per germline, CDR1 MNHNS and CDR2 SASEGT.

CDR3 sequence reads: CASSLGPGLAGRSYNEQFF. The CDR3 region has the DNA TGTGCCAGCAGTTTGGGTCCGGGACTAGCGGGAAGGTCCTACAATGAGCAGTTCTTC. The V and J genes are TRBV28 and TRBJ2-1; 13 positions agree with TRBD2. Germline V gives CDR1 MDHEN, CDR2 SYDVKM. The length of the CDR3 is 19 residues. J was trimmed by 1 base and V by 3 bases; bases with no gene match: 9.

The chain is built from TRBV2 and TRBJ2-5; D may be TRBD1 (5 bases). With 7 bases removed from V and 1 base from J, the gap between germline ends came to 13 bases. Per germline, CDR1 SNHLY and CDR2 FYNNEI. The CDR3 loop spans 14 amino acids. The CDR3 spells CASIWRQTQETQYF. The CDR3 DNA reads TGTGCCAGCATTTGGCGACAGACCCAAGAGACCCAGTACTTC.

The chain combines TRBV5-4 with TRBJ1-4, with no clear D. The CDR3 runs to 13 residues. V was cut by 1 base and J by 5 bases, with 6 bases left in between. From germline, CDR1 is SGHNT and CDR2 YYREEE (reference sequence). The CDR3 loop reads CASSLPLNEKLFF. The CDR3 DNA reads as TGTGCCAGCAGCTTGCCACTCAATGAAAAACTGTTTTTT.

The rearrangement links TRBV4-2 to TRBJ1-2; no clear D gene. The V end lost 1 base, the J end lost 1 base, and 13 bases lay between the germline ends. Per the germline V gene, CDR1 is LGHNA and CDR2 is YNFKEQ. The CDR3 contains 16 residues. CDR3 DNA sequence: TGTGCCAGCAGCCAAGGAGGAGGTAGGGATAACTATGGCTACACCTTC. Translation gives CASSQGGGRDNYGYTF.

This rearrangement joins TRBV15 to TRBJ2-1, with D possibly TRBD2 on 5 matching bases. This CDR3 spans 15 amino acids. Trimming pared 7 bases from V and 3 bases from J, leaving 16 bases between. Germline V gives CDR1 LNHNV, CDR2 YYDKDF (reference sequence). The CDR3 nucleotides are TGTGCCACCACCCCAGACAACGGGGTCTACAATGAGCAGTTCTTC. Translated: CATTPDNGVYNEQFF.

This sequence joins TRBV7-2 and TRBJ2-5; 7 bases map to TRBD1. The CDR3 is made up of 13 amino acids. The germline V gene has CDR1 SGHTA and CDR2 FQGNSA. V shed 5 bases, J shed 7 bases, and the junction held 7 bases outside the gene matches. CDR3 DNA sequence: TGTGCCAGCAGCCCGCACAGGGGACGGACCCAGTACTTC. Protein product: CASSPHRGRTQYF.

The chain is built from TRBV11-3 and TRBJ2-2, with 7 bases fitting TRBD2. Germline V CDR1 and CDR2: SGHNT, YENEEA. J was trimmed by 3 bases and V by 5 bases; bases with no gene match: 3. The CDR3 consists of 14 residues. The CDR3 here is CASSMGGDTGELFF. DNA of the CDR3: TGTGCCAGCAGCATGGGGGGGGACACCGGGGAGCTGTTTTTT.

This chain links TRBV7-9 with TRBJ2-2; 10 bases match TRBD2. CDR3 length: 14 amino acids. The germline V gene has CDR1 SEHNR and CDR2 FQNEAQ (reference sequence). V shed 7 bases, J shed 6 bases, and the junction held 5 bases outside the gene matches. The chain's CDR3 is CASITSGEAGELFF. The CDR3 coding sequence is TGTGCCAGCATCACTAGCGGGGAGGCCGGGGAGCTGTTTTTT.